Shown below are 28 T cell receptor beta chains from a single sample sequenced in a study of blood T cells in healthy people across ages (dated by TCRdb to the mid-2010s). Libraries came from 5' RACE. The listed sequencing device is Illumina HiSeq 2500. A second PCR of roughly 7 to 11 cycles was performed with a sample-barcoded 5' primer and a J-beta primer mix. In-frame beta chains were kept once TCRdb had trimmed the public reads at Q25 with fastp and called clones with MiXCR. Merged by CDR3 protein, the rows form single entries marked with the most common genes and DNA. The sample table contains 800,000 to 1,300,000 distinct CDR3 sequences; only one count was recorded for less than 25% of them. The ten largest clones take up 0.75% of the sample. The data also belong to a second study, concerning T cells of mothers and their children.

Sequenced input: blood. The receptors come from a girl aged 2 to 9 in good health.

This sequence joins TRBV20-1 and TRBJ2-7; D not resolved. CDR3 length: 13 amino acids. Trimming pared 0 bases from V and 2 bases from J, leaving 8 bases between. Germline V gives CDR1 DFQATT, CDR2 SNEGSKA (reference sequence). Here the CDR3 reads CSARDDLTYEQYF. The CDR3 region has the DNA TGCAGTGCTAGAGATGACTTAACCTACGAGCAGTACTTC.

This chain links TRBV15 with TRBJ1-5, with TRBD1 as a possible D gene (6 bases). The CDR3 consists of 15 residues. V was shortened by 5 bases and J by 1 base, with 12 bases between the two germline ends. The germline gives CDR1 LNHNV, CDR2 YYDKDF (reference sequence). The CDR3 coding sequence is TGTGCCACCAGCGTACAGGGTCTCAGCAATCAGCCCCAGCATTTT. It yields the protein CATSVQGLSNQPQHF.

The chain employs TRBV11-2 and TRBJ2-5; TRBD2 matches at 10 bases. In germline, CDR1 is SGHAT, CDR2 FQNNGV. This CDR3 comprises 17 residues. Losses at the gene ends were 0 bases for V and 0 bases for J; bases not matched to a gene: 4. This CDR3 is CASSLEPAGGYQETQYF. CDR3 bases: TGTGCCAGCAGCTTAGAGCCAGCGGGGGGGTACCAAGAGACCCAGTACTTC.

The rearrangement uses TRBV28 and TRBJ2-3; TRBD2 matches 10 bases. The J segment lost 5 bases and the V segment lost 3 bases, leaving 2 bases of the junction unmatched. The length of the CDR3 is 14 residues. CDR1 is MDHEN and CDR2 is SYDVKM in the germline V gene. In DNA form, the CDR3 reads TGTGCCAGCAGTTTCGCTAGCGGGAGAGATACGCAGTATTTT. This codes for CASSFASGRDTQYF.

This clonotype was seen only a few times. V is TRBV20-1 and J is TRBJ2-5; a weak D match, TRBD1 (5 bases). Gene TRBJ2-7 matches the end of the DNA better, so the J call may be wrong. Germline-derived CDR1 and CDR2 are DFQATT and SNEGSKA (reference sequence). The CDR3 extends over 15 amino acids. This CDR3 is CSARDIVGDSYEQYF. The CDR3 coding sequence is TGCAGTGCTAGAGATATCGTAGGGGACTCCTACGAGCAGTACTTC.

This clonotype has more than one count but fewer than ten. The gene calls are TRBV6-1 and TRBJ2-5; 10 nucleotides align to TRBD1. The CDR3 loop spans 17 amino acids. Unmatched junction bases numbered 10, after V lost 1 base and J lost 5 bases. Germline CDR1 reads MNHNS; CDR2 reads SASEGT. The CDR3 nucleotides are TGTGCCAGCAGTGAAGTTCTAGGGACAGGGGAAGATGAGACCCAGTACTTC. Amino acids: CASSEVLGTGEDETQYF.

Comment on this clonotype: Just one base apart from a much larger clone, this may be a read error. V usage is TRBV6-5 and J usage is TRBJ1-2; no firm D call. With 2 bases removed from V and 6 bases from J, the gap between germline ends came to 4 bases. CDR1 MNHEY and CDR2 SVGAGI come from the germline V gene. CDR3 size: 11 residues. CDR3 region: CASSYGHGYTF. The DNA of the CDR3 is TGTGCCAGCAGTTACGGGCATGGCTACACCTTC.

J is TRBJ1-4 and V is TRBV4-1; TRBD1 matches 8 bases. Germline trimming cut 5 bases from V and 11 bases from J; bases unmatched to any gene: 22. The CDR3 is 18 residues long. CDR1 and CDR2 from the germline V gene are MGHRA and YSYEKL. CDR3 protein: CASSDPRGQAPPWAKLFF. The CDR3 DNA reads TGCGCCAGCAGCGATCCCCGGGGACAGGCCCCACCATGGGCGAAACTGTTTTTT.

With regard to this clonotype: At one boundary the junction diverges from the germline segment, which might be a read error. The V and J genes are TRBV7-9 and TRBJ2-3; D unclear. CDR1 and CDR2 from the germline V gene are SEHNR and FQNEAQ (reference sequence). The CDR3 runs 13 residues. The CDR3 DNA sequence: TGTGCCAGCAGCTGGCTAAACGCCCCAGAGCAGTTCTTT. This translates into CASSWLNAPEQFF.

On this clonotype itself: The junction and the germline gene differ at one end; a read error may be behind it. The V gene is TRBV7-9, the J gene TRBJ2-3, with D possibly TRBD2 on 6 matching bases. From germline, CDR1 is SEHNR and CDR2 FQNEAQ (reference sequence). CDR3 length equals 13 residues. CDR3 residues: CASKRGSTDTQYF. The CDR3 DNA reads as TGCGCCAGCAAACGGGGGAGCACAGATACGCAGTATTTT. Looking up the rest from reference TRBV7-9 and TRBJ2-3 gives the full variable domain: DTGVSQNPRHKITKRGQNVTFRCDPISEHNRLYWYRQTLGQGPEFLTYFQNEAQLEKSRLLSDRFSAERPKGSFSTLEIQRTEQGDSAMYLCASKRGSTDTQYFGPGTRLTVL.

The chain links TRBV15 to TRBJ2-5; D may be TRBD1 or TRBD2 (7 bases each). The assigned J gene may be wrong: the sequence end matches TRBJ2-7 better. Germline V gives CDR1 LNHNV, CDR2 YYDKDF (reference sequence). The CDR3 loop spans 17 amino acids. The CDR3 region has the DNA TGTGCCACCAGCAGAGATCCTGGGGAGGGGGCGGTGGACGAGCAGTACTTC. As protein: CATSRDPGEGAVDEQYF.

On this clonotype: The limits of the CDR3 on the DNA are not certain, so only TCRdb's listed CDR3 is given. The genes are TRBV3-1 and TRBJ2-7. The CDR3 spans 15 residues, counting both ends. CDR1 LGHDT and CDR2 YNNKEL come from the germline V gene (reference sequence). CDR3: CASSPTWDFGNEQYF.

The V gene is TRBV28, the J gene TRBJ2-7; no reliable D call. The V end lost 4 bases, the J end lost 2 bases, and 18 bases lay between the germline ends. The CDR3 runs to 16 residues. Germline CDR1 MDHEN, CDR2 SYDVKM. The CDR3 spells CASSSTSLGFTYEQYF. Here the CDR3 DNA reads TGTGCCAGCAGTTCCACGTCTTTGGGGTTCACCTACGAGCAGTACTTC. Drawing the rest from reference TRBV28 and TRBJ2-7, the complete variable domain is DVKVTQSSRYLVKRTGEKVFLECVQDMDHENMFWYRQDPGLGLRLIYFSYDVKMKEKGDIPEGYSVSREKKERFSLILESASTNQTSMYLCASSSTSLGFTYEQYFGPGTRLTVT.

The V call is TRBV11-2, the J call TRBJ2-7; no reliable D call. Germline values: CDR1 SGHAT, CDR2 FQNNGV. V lost 1 base to trimming and J lost 2 bases, with 12 bases between them. This CDR3 has 15 amino acids. The CDR3 reads CASSLGLDQAYEQYF. The CDR3 DNA is TGTGCCAGCAGCTTAGGGCTCGATCAGGCCTACGAGCAGTACTTC.

The V gene is TRBV20-1, the J gene TRBJ1-4; D perhaps matches TRBD1 (5 bases). Germline V lookup: CDR1 DFQATT, CDR2 SNEGSKA (reference sequence). The CDR3 runs to 16 residues. Trimming cost V 0 bases and J 8 bases, with 19 bases left between them. CDR3 DNA sequence: TGCAGTGCTAGAGATATAGGGAGGGCAGGGCAGGAAAAACTGTTTTTT. This gives the protein CSARDIGRAGQEKLFF.

The rearrangement links TRBV10-3 to TRBJ1-2; perhaps TRBD1 as D (5 bases). Germline V lookup: CDR1 ENHRY, CDR2 SYGVKD. This CDR3 spans 12 amino acids. The V end was cut by 10 bases, the J end by 6 bases, with 15 bases between. The CDR3 nucleotides read TGTGCCACCGAACTAGCAGGGAATGGCTACACCTTC. Amino acid sequence: CATELAGNGYTF.

V gene TRBV28 combines with J gene TRBJ2-6; TRBD2 might be the D (6 bases). The V gene's germline CDR1 is MDHEN and CDR2 SYDVKM. This CDR3 comprises 16 residues. The V end was cut by 6 bases, the J end by 0 bases, with 12 bases between. The CDR3 loop is CASRGGHGSGANVLTF. Written as DNA, the CDR3 is TGTGCCAGCAGAGGAGGGCATGGCTCTGGGGCCAACGTCCTGACTTTC.

This clonotype was seen more than once but under ten times. The gene calls are TRBV12-5 and TRBJ1-1; D ambiguous. Germline CDR1 and CDR2: LGHNT and FRNRAP. V lost 7 bases and J lost 2, with 5 bases in between. CDR3 length: 11 residues. Here the CDR3 DNA reads TGTGCTAGTGCCCCCAACACTGAAGCTTTCTTT. It codes for CASAPNTEAFF.

This clonotype was seen more than once but under ten times. The chain couples TRBV3-1 to TRBJ1-2; D is undetermined. This CDR3 spans 12 amino acids. The V end was cut by 4 bases, the J end by 7 bases, with 10 bases between. Germline CDR1 is LGHDT and CDR2 is YNNKEL (reference sequence). The CDR3: CASSPRGSGYTF. CDR3 sequence (DNA): TGTGCCAGCAGCCCGAGAGGATCTGGCTACACCTTC.

V usage is TRBV5-1 and J usage is TRBJ2-5; possibly TRBD2 for D (6 bases). Trimming shortened V by 7 bases and J by 0 bases, and 16 bases separated the two germline ends. Germline V lookup: CDR1 SGHRS, CDR2 YFSETQ. The length of the CDR3 is 15 residues. Here the CDR3 DNA reads TGCGCCAGCTCAGAGGGGAGGATGTACCAAGAGACCCAGTACTTC. Its protein is CASSEGRMYQETQYF. Drawing the rest from reference TRBV5-1 and TRBJ2-5, the complete variable domain is KAGVTQTPRYLIKTRGQQVTLSCSPISGHRSVSWYQQTPGQGLQFLFEYFSETQRNKGNFPGRFSGRQFSNSRSEMNVSTLELGDSALYLCASSEGRMYQETQYFGPGTRLLVL.

The chain joins TRBV28 to TRBJ1-2; D call uncertain. With 6 bases removed from V and 4 bases from J, the gap between germline ends came to 9 bases. There are 12 residues in the CDR3. Per germline, CDR1 MDHEN and CDR2 SYDVKM. The CDR3 bases are TGTGCCAGCAGCATATTCACCTATGGCTACACCTTC. Its translation: CASSIFTYGYTF.

The CDR3: CASRLSGYPQETQYF. The CDR3 DNA reads as TGTGCCAGCAGACTTAGCGGGTACCCTCAAGAGACCCAGTACTTC. The gene calls are TRBV6-1 and TRBJ2-5; TRBD2 agrees at 7 bases. Germline CDR1 is MNHNS and CDR2 is SASEGT. The CDR3 totals 15 residues. Trimming removed 6 bases from V and 2 bases from J; junction bases left unmatched: 9.

This clonotype was found a few times. This sequence joins TRBV11-2 and TRBJ2-6; D might be TRBD1 (5 bases). The germline V and J ends were trimmed by 5 bases and 4 bases, with 9 bases remaining between them. Germline CDR1 reads SGHAT; CDR2 reads FQNNGV. CDR3 length: 14 amino acids. The CDR3 loop reads CASSRTFGANVLTF. Written as DNA, the CDR3 is TGTGCCAGCAGCCGGACATTCGGGGCCAACGTCCTGACTTTC.

This clonotype was observed a handful of times. The V gene is TRBV12-3 or TRBV12-4, the J gene TRBJ2-2, with D possibly TRBD2 on 6 matching bases. V was cut by 0 bases and J by 6 bases, with 11 bases left in between. This CDR3 contains 15 residues. CDR3 sequence reads: CASSLAAGRAGELFF. The DNA for the CDR3 is TGTGCCAGCAGTTTAGCCGCCGGGAGAGCCGGGGAGCTGTTTTTT.

There are a few counts of this clonotype. The chain employs TRBV2 and TRBJ2-5; 7 bases agree with TRBD1. V shed 6 bases and J 2 bases; nucleotides not matched to a gene: 3. The germline CDR1 and CDR2 sequences are SNHLY and FYNNEI. The CDR3 sequence is 13 residues long. The DNA of the CDR3 is TGTGCCAGCAGGCAGGGACAGCAAGAGACCCAGTACTTC. Its protein is CASRQGQQETQYF.

The chain uses TRBV12-3 or TRBV12-4 and TRBJ1-4; tentative D call: TRBD1 (5 bases). The CDR3 loop spans 15 amino acids. V lost 7 bases to trimming and J lost 4 bases, with 16 bases between them. CDR3 residues: CASNAPGQGNEKLFF. The CDR3 DNA reads TGTGCCAGCAACGCCCCGGGGCAGGGTAATGAAAAACTGTTTTTT.

This chain links TRBV12-3 or TRBV12-4 with TRBJ2-5; TRBD1 matches at 9 bases. V was clipped by 4 bases and J by 5 bases; unmatched bases: 8. CDR3 length: 15 amino acids. The CDR3, as DNA: TGTGCCAGCAGTTACCTGACAGGGGGGCGCGAGACCCAGTACTTC. As protein: CASSYLTGGRETQYF.

The chain recombines TRBV7-2 with TRBJ2-5, with 8 bases lining up with TRBD2. The J call could be wrong; TRBJ2-1 is a better fit for the DNA end. The CDR3 is 15 residues long. Germline CDR1 reads SGHTA; CDR2 reads FQGNSA. In DNA, the CDR3 is TGTGCCAGCAGCCCGGTTCTGGCTAGCGGGTACCCGCAGTTCTTC. It encodes CASSPVLASGYPQFF.